The 26 T cell receptor beta chains reported below all come from one sample, sequenced in a study of T-cell reconstitution after alpha-beta-depleted transplantation in children. Unique molecular identifiers were used to barcode this TCRbeta library. TCRdb fed the PCR reads into MiXCR, producing one record per CDR3 protein. Among about 610,000 distinct CDR3 sequences, 25% to 30% were seen once, and the ten largest hold approximately 39%. This specimen consisted of PBMCs, obtained before TCRalphabeta/CD19-depleted stem cell transplant. These receptors all stem from a boy in the first two years of life with Wiskott-Aldrich syndrome, due to receive a stem cell transplant.

In this sample, this clonotype turned up a few times. The J gene is TRBJ2-2, the V gene TRBV3-1; D is unclear. CDR3 length: 15 residues. Trimming stripped 2 bases from V and 0 bases from J, with 7 bases between. Germline CDR1 is LGHDT and CDR2 is YNNKEL (reference sequence). The chain's CDR3 is CASSQSRPNTGELFF. The DNA of the CDR3 is TGTGCCAGCAGCCAATCACGTCCGAACACCGGGGAGCTGTTTTTT.

This chain joins TRBV2 and TRBJ2-3; 11 bases map to TRBD2. V was clipped by 6 bases and J by 0 bases; unmatched bases: 8. The CDR3 is made up of 17 amino acids. Germline V gene data show CDR1 as SNHLY and CDR2 as FYNNEI. Here the CDR3 DNA reads TGTGCCAGCAGACGACCGGGACTAGCGGAAAGCACAGATACGCAGTATTTT. Encoded protein: CASRRPGLAESTDTQYF.

This clonotype was picked up many times. The chain joins TRBV24-1 to TRBJ2-5; D unresolved. V lost 2 bases to trimming and J lost 2 bases, with 2 bases between them. Germline loops: CDR1 KGHDR, CDR2 SFDVKD. This CDR3 has 12 residues. CDR3 sequence: CATSDYQETQYF. CDR3 bases: TGTGCCACCAGTGATTATCAAGAGACCCAGTACTTC.

This clonotype was seen only a few times. The chain couples TRBV6-1 to TRBJ2-1, with 9 bases matching TRBD2. The CDR3 runs to 15 residues. The trim removed 5 bases at V and 9 bases at J, leaving 11 bases unmatched. CDR1 is MNHNS, CDR2 SASEGT, per germline. The CDR3 region is CASSLSGSLLGEQFF. CDR3 in DNA: TGTGCCAGCAGTCTTAGCGGGAGCCTACTAGGTGAGCAGTTCTTC.

The gene calls are TRBV28 and TRBJ2-1; D possibly corresponds to TRBD2 (6 bases). V dropped 7 bases and J dropped 3 bases, with 16 bases sitting between them. The CDR3 is 15 amino acids. Germline assignment: CDR1 MDHEN and CDR2 SYDVKM. The CDR3 sequence is CASIQVGAGYNEQFF. CDR3 DNA: TGTGCCAGCATCCAGGTAGGAGCGGGCTACAATGAGCAGTTCTTC.

The chain employs TRBV18 and TRBJ1-1; TRBD1 might be the D (6 bases). Trimming stripped 2 bases from V and 6 bases from J, with 16 bases between. CDR1 KGHSH and CDR2 LQKENI come from the germline V gene. The CDR3 contains 15 residues. The DNA of the CDR3 is TGTGCCAGCTCACCATCTATTAGGACAGTCCCTGAAGCTTTCTTT. This codes for CASSPSIRTVPEAFF.

The V and J genes are TRBV12-3 or TRBV12-4 and TRBJ2-5; D is tentatively TRBD1 or TRBD2 (5 bases each). Trimming removed 7 bases from V and 0 bases from J, with 18 bases in between. CDR3 length: 16 amino acids. DNA of the CDR3: TGTGCCAGCACCTTAGGCGGGTGGACAAACCAAGAGACCCAGTACTTC. This sequence encodes CASTLGGWTNQETQYF.

V and J are TRBV27 and TRBJ1-1; maybe TRBD1 (5 bases). Germline assignment: CDR1 MNHEY and CDR2 SMNVEV (reference sequence). The V end was cut by 1 base, the J end by 0 bases, with 6 bases between. The CDR3 spans 14 residues. The CDR3 DNA is TGTGCCAGCAGTTTATACAGGATGAACACTGAAGCTTTCTTT. It specifies CASSLYRMNTEAFF.

The chain employs TRBV12-3 or TRBV12-4 and TRBJ2-7, with 7 bases identical to TRBD2. V was clipped by 6 bases and J by 4 bases; unmatched bases: 6. The CDR3 covers 13 residues. The CDR3 bases are TGTGCCAGCAGCCCAGGACTAGAATACGAGCAGTACTTC. Its protein is CASSPGLEYEQYF.

In nucleotides, the CDR3 is TGCAGTGCCCGTCCTGGAAACACCATATATTTT. Translation: CSARPGNTIYF. The chain recombines TRBV20-1 with TRBJ1-3; no reliable D call. Germline CDR1 DFQATT, CDR2 SNEGSKA (reference sequence). This CDR3 is 11 amino acids long. V lost 6 bases and J lost 2, with 5 bases in between.

The chain links TRBV14 to TRBJ1-6; no clear D gene. Per the germline V gene, CDR1 is SGHDN and CDR2 is FVKESK. The CDR3 length is 13 residues. With 3 bases removed from V and 13 bases from J, the gap between germline ends came to 13 bases. This chain's CDR3 is CASSQASMLPLHF. Here the CDR3 DNA reads TGTGCCAGCAGCCAGGCGTCCATGCTGCCCCTCCACTTT.

This clonotype was recorded only once. The chain uses TRBV9 and TRBJ2-1; maybe TRBD1 (6 bases). V was pared by 3 bases and J by 0 bases, with 13 bases between. The CDR3 has 16 residues. Germline values: CDR1 SGDLS, CDR2 YYNGEE. CDR3 coding DNA: TGTGCCAGCAGCGCACTGGGGGCGGTCTCCTACAATGAGCAGTTCTTC. Residues: CASSALGAVSYNEQFF.

V usage is TRBV6-5 and J usage is TRBJ2-7; perhaps TRBD2 as D (7 bases). V was cut by 2 bases and J by 7 bases, with 18 bases left in between. Germline V gene data show CDR1 as MNHEY and CDR2 as SVGAGI. The CDR3 sequence is 15 residues long. CDR3 region: CASSYEGGGLEEQYF. The CDR3 region has the DNA TGTGCCAGCAGTTACGAAGGGGGAGGGCTAGAGGAGCAGTACTTC.

The chain joins TRBV10-3 to TRBJ2-5, with D possibly TRBD1 on 6 matching bases. This CDR3 has 13 amino acids. Germline V gene data show CDR1 as ENHRY and CDR2 as SYGVKD. V lost 8 bases, J lost 4 bases, and 14 bases lay in between. In DNA form, the CDR3 reads TGTGCCATCGGCAGGGGTTTCGGAGAGACCCAGTACTTC. It codes for CAIGRGFGETQYF.

This chain connects TRBV5-1 to TRBJ2-7; D remains ambiguous. CDR1 SGHRS and CDR2 YFSETQ come from the germline V gene. CDR3 length equals 15 residues. Trimming left V 1 base short and J 1 base short, with 12 bases between. The CDR3 region is CASSLWPTLSYEQYF. CDR3 in DNA: TGCGCCAGCAGCTTGTGGCCGACTCTTTCCTACGAGCAGTACTTC. The full variable domain, its missing parts supplied by reference TRBV5-1 and TRBJ2-7, is KAGVTQTPRYLIKTRGQQVTLSCSPISGHRSVSWYQQTPGQGLQFLFEYFSETQRNKGNFPGRFSGRQFSNSRSEMNVSTLELGDSALYLCASSLWPTLSYEQYFGPGTRLTVT.

In its sample, this clonotype was seen a few times. V usage is TRBV30 and J usage is TRBJ2-1; D perhaps matches TRBD2 (6 bases). V lost 4 bases to trimming and J lost 3 bases, with 16 bases between them. Germline lookup yields CDR1 GTSNPN and CDR2 SVGIG (reference sequence). The CDR3 spans 15 residues. The CDR3 nucleotides are TGTGCCTGGAAACGGGACCTAGCGTACTACAATGAGCAGTTCTTC. Encoded protein: CAWKRDLAYYNEQFF.

This clonotype came up once. This sequence joins TRBV20-1 and TRBJ2-5; TRBD1 matches at 10 bases. The V and J ends lost 6 bases and 3 bases, in that order; junction bases with no gene match: 4. The length of the CDR3 is 13 residues. In germline, CDR1 is DFQATT, CDR2 SNEGSKA (reference sequence). The CDR3 DNA reads TGCAGTGCGCGGGACAGGGGAAAAGAGACCCAGTACTTC. Amino acid sequence: CSARDRGKETQYF.

The rearrangement uses TRBV5-6 and TRBJ1-5, with 7 bases aligning to TRBD1. The CDR3 runs 15 residues. Per germline, CDR1 SGHDT and CDR2 YYEEEE. V dropped 4 bases and J dropped 3; count of bases not matched to a gene: 7. The chain's CDR3 is CASSSRGLANQPQHF. Written as DNA, the CDR3 is TGTGCCAGCAGCAGTAGGGGGCTAGCCAATCAGCCCCAGCATTTT.

The chain has TRBV5-1 and TRBJ2-5, with TRBD1 as a possible D gene (6 bases). CDR1 and CDR2 (germline): SGHRS, YFSETQ. This CDR3 is built from 16 residues. V lost 4 bases, J lost 2 bases, and 18 bases lay in between. The CDR3 spells CASSGGRDTDQETQYF. For the CDR3, the DNA is TGCGCCAGCAGCGGGGGCCGGGACACCGATCAAGAGACCCAGTACTTC.

This clonotype was counted between two and nine times. The chain joins TRBV7-2 to TRBJ2-5; D is uncertain. The germline V gene encodes CDR1 SGHTA and CDR2 FQGNSA. This CDR3 spans 15 amino acids. Trimming cost V 1 base and J 4 bases, with 13 bases left between them. This CDR3 reads CASSLVLGWSETQYF. The DNA for the CDR3 is TGTGCCAGCAGCTTAGTTCTGGGGTGGTCAGAGACCCAGTACTTC.

This rearrangement joins TRBV20-1 to TRBJ2-1, with unresolved D. Deletions cut 5 bases from V and 8 bases from J, with 10 bases between. The CDR3 loop spans 11 amino acids. Per the germline V gene, CDR1 is DFQATT and CDR2 is SNEGSKA (reference sequence). CDR3 protein: CSAPHPDEQFF. The CDR3 region has the DNA TGCAGTGCTCCCCACCCGGATGAGCAGTTCTTC.

The gene calls are TRBV29-1 and TRBJ2-7; 8 bases agree with TRBD1. V shed 5 bases and J 5 bases; nucleotides not matched to a gene: 11. Per the germline V gene, CDR1 is SQVTM and CDR2 is ANQGSEA. The CDR3 has 14 amino acids. The CDR3 DNA sequence: TGCAGCGTTTGGCTCCGGGACAGGTTCAACGAGCAGTACTTC. Its protein is CSVWLRDRFNEQYF.

In this sample, this clonotype turned up many times. V gene TRBV29-1 combines with J gene TRBJ2-5, with D possibly being TRBD1 (5 bases). This CDR3 has 11 residues. Germline CDR1 SQVTM, CDR2 ANQGSEA. Trimming cost V 4 bases and J 5 bases, with 8 bases left between them. In nucleotides, the CDR3 is TGCAGCGTTGGACAGTCGGAGACCCAGTACTTC. It codes for CSVGQSETQYF.

This clonotype showed up just a few times. The chain couples TRBV7-2 to TRBJ1-2, with 9 bases lining up with TRBD1. The ends lost 1 base at V and 8 bases at J; junction bases unmatched: 2. The CDR3 runs to 13 residues. Germline values: CDR1 SGHTA, CDR2 FQGNSA. CDR3 sequence (DNA): TGTGCCAGCAGCTTAGGGGACAGGGCCGGCTACACCTTC. This codes for CASSLGDRAGYTF.

The table lists this clonotype with a few counts. The rearrangement links TRBV9 to TRBJ1-1; D unresolved. The CDR3 runs to 15 residues. With 0 bases removed from V and 1 base from J, the gap between germline ends came to 10 bases. In germline, CDR1 is SGDLS, CDR2 YYNGEE. The CDR3 here is CASSVGAYRNTEAFF. CDR3 bases: TGTGCCAGCAGCGTAGGGGCTTACCGGAACACTGAAGCTTTCTTT.

The chain couples TRBV3-1 to TRBJ1-2; the D is unclear. From germline, CDR1 is LGHDT and CDR2 YNNKEL (reference sequence). V lost 0 bases to trimming and J lost 4 bases, with 6 bases between them. The CDR3 sequence is 13 residues long. This CDR3 is CASSQEGPYGYTF. CDR3 nucleotide sequence: TGTGCCAGCAGCCAAGAAGGGCCCTATGGCTACACCTTC.